This TCR beta chain is drawn from a study of T cell changes during pregnancy in multiple sclerosis. This CDR3 has 14 amino acids. Trimming took off 3 bases at V and 6 bases at J, with 14 bases between the two ends. Germline values: CDR1 GTSNPN, CDR2 SVGIG (reference sequence). Some clones are missing from TCRdb's copy, which holds only in-frame ones; the method was immunoSEQ multiplex PCR. Of about 57,000 clones listed, around 90% are singletons. This TCR came from a female donor with multiple sclerosis, enrolled in a pregnancy study. The V call is TRBV30, the J call TRBJ2-2; D might be TRBD2 (7 bases). The starting material was CD4+ T cells from peripheral blood mononuclear cells, obtained in the second trimester of pregnancy. The CDR3 sequence is CAWRRGRKAGELFF. The CDR3 DNA sequence: TGTGCCTGGAGGCGGGGGCGCAAAGCCGGGGAGCTGTTTTTT.